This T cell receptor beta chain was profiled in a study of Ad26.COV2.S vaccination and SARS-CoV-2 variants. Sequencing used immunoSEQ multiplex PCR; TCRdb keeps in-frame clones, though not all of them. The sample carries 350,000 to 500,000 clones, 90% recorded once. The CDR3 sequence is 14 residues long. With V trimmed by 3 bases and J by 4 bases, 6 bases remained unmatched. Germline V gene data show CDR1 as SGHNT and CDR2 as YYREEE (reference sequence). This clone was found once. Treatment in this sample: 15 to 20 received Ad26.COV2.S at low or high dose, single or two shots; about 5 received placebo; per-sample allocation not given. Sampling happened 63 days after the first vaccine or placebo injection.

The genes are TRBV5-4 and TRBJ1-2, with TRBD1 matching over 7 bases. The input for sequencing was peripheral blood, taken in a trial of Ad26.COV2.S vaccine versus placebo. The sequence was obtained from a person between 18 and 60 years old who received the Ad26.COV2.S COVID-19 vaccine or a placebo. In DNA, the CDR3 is TGTGCCAGCAGCTCGGACAGGTGGGGCTATGGCTACACCTTC. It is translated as CASSSDRWGYGYTF. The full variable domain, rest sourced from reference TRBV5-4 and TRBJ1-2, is ETGVTQSPTHLIKTRGQQVTLRCSSQSGHNTVSWYQQALGQGPQFIFQYYREEENGRGNFPPRFSGLQFPNYSSELNVNALELDDSALYLCASSSDRWGYGYTFGSGTRLTVV.